One and the same sample provided the 6 T cell receptor beta chains below, sequenced in a study of graft-versus-host responses after intestinal transplantation. The antigens of these receptors remain unknown. The method was immunoSEQ multiplex PCR; TCRdb's version includes in-frame clones alone and lacks a portion of them. The repertoire holds roughly 69,000 clones, with 85% to 95% as singletons. The sample here was unstimulated CD8+ T cells sorted from spleen or lymph node cells, taken before transplant. The receptors here all came from a human donor who was the organ donor for an intestinal transplant.

This clone appeared once. The chain has TRBV6-1 and TRBJ2-7; possible D gene TRBD2, 5 bases. Trimming cost V 6 bases and J 3 bases, with 12 bases left between them. CDR1 and CDR2 (germline): MNHNS, SASEGT. This CDR3 comprises 13 residues. CDR3 region: CASSRGLFYEQYF. In DNA, the CDR3 is TGTGCCAGCAGCCGAGGACTCTTCTACGAGCAGTACTTC.

The chain combines TRBV27 with TRBJ2-3, with TRBD2 as a possible D gene (6 bases). The CDR3 is 14 amino acids. Germline V gene lookup returns CDR1 MNHEY and CDR2 SMNVEV (reference sequence). The V end was cut by 3 bases, the J end by 2 bases, with 9 bases between. The CDR3 coding sequence is TGTGCCAGCAGTTTGGGCGGGGCCACAGATACGCAGTATTTT. This encodes CASSLGGATDTQYF.

This clone was seen just once. The V gene is TRBV27, the J gene TRBJ2-1, with a tentative D call TRBD2 (6 bases). The CDR3 extends over 15 amino acids. The V gene lost 5 bases and the J gene lost 6 bases, with 17 bases spanning the gap. Germline CDR1 MNHEY, CDR2 SMNVEV (reference sequence). The CDR3 bases are TGTGCCAGCAGTGATCTAGGGGAGGCATCCAATGAGCAGTTCTTC. Amino acids: CASSDLGEASNEQFF.

The table lists this clone with a count of one. This chain links TRBV10-1 with TRBJ2-2; D gene unclear. Trimming shortened V by 7 bases and J by 3 bases, and 9 bases separated the two germline ends. The CDR3 is 13 residues long. Germline-derived CDR1 and CDR2 are WNHNN and SYGVQD (reference sequence). CDR3 DNA: TGCGCCAGCAAGTCCAGTTACACCGGGGAGCTGTTTTTT. Encoded protein: CASKSSYTGELFF.

This clone has only one observation. The gene calls are TRBV6-6 and TRBJ2-1; D possibly corresponds to TRBD1 (6 bases). Germline values: CDR1 MNHNY, CDR2 SVGAGI (reference sequence). The V end was cut by 4 bases, the J end by 6 bases, with 16 bases between. This CDR3 has 15 amino acids. CDR3 nucleotide sequence: TGTGCCAGCAGTTCGGACAGAGTGGCAACCAATGAGCAGTTCTTC. This gives the protein CASSSDRVATNEQFF.

J is TRBJ2-6 and V is TRBV9, with TRBD1 as a possible D gene (6 bases). Germline V gives CDR1 SGDLS, CDR2 YYNGEE. This CDR3 has 15 amino acids. The V and J ends lost 0 bases and 2 bases respectively, with 6 bases between them. CDR3 region: CASSVAGAGANVLTF. CDR3 nucleotide sequence: TGTGCCAGCAGCGTAGCAGGGGCTGGGGCCAACGTCCTGACTTTC.